The 18 T cell receptor beta chains below all came from one sample that was sequenced in a study of blood T cell repertoires in COVID-19. The table came from immunoSEQ multiplex PCR; TCRdb's copy has only in-frame clones and leaves some out. The sample consists of almost 80,000 clones, roughly 80% of them appearing once. The sample consisted of peripheral blood. Every receptor here comes from a woman in her seventies with acute or convalescent COVID-19.

The chain is built from TRBV11-2 and TRBJ2-7, with D perhaps TRBD2 (6 bases). Trimming left V 9 bases short and J 6 bases short, with 21 bases between. The CDR3 has 14 amino acids. Germline V CDR1 and CDR2: SGHAT, FQNNGV. The CDR3 bases are TGTGCCAGTACTCCCCATCCGGGGGTTGGCGAGCAGTACTTC. Translated, it gives CASTPHPGVGEQYF.

On this clone itself: Different DNA sequences within this sample yield the same CDR3. This chain joins TRBV5-1 and TRBJ2-3; 9 bases agree with TRBD1. The CDR3 length is 15 residues. CDR1 is SGHRS and CDR2 is YFSETQ in the germline V gene. Losses at the gene ends were 4 bases for V and 4 bases for J; bases not matched to a gene: 7. The CDR3 reads CASSPPGQGADTQYF. The CDR3 region has the DNA TGCGCCAGCAGCCCCCCGGGACAGGGCGCAGATACGCAGTATTTT.

The V and J genes are TRBV2 and TRBJ2-2; 9 positions agree with TRBD1. CDR1 and CDR2 from the germline V gene are SNHLY and FYNNEI. The length of the CDR3 is 17 residues. V gave up 7 bases and J gave up 2 bases; unmatched junction bases: 11. The CDR3 here is CASIRDRDGINTGELFF. The CDR3 DNA sequence: TGTGCCAGCATCCGGGACAGGGATGGGATAAACACCGGGGAGCTGTTTTTT. The variable domain in full, with the rest retrieved from reference TRBV2 and TRBJ2-2, is EPEVTQTPSHQVTQMGQEVILRCVPISNHLYFYWYRQILGQKVEFLVSFYNNEISEKSEIFDDQFSVERPDGSNFTLKIRSTKLEDSAMYFCASIRDRDGINTGELFFGEGSRLTVL.

This rearrangement joins TRBV5-4 to TRBJ2-6; the D gene is possibly TRBD1 (5 bases). Germline-derived CDR1 and CDR2 are SGHNT and YYREEE (reference sequence). The CDR3 has 14 amino acids. The germline V and J ends were trimmed by 2 bases and 7 bases, with 10 bases remaining between them. The CDR3 DNA follows: TGTGCCAGCAGCTTATCGCAGGGAGCCAACGTCCTGACTTTC. This translates into CASSLSQGANVLTF.

The chain joins TRBV4-2 to TRBJ2-4, with 11 positions matching TRBD2. With 3 bases clipped from V and 7 bases from J, the junction kept 8 bases outside the gene matches. Germline CDR1 reads LGHNA; CDR2 reads YNFKEQ. The CDR3 has 16 amino acids. The CDR3 sequence: CASSHSGTSGRNIQYF. The CDR3 DNA sequence: TGTGCCAGCAGCCACTCCGGGACTAGCGGCCGCAACATTCAGTACTTC.

The genes are TRBV6-5 and TRBJ2-1; 7 bases are shared with TRBD1. In germline, CDR1 is MNHEY, CDR2 SVGAGI. The CDR3 totals 14 residues. J was trimmed by 9 bases and V by 0 bases; bases with no gene match: 5. The CDR3 region has the DNA TGTGCCAGCAGTTACTCTCGAGGGGGCAGTGAGCAGTTCTTC. This encodes CASSYSRGGSEQFF.

The rearrangement joins TRBV9 to TRBJ1-3, with TRBD1 matching over 7 bases. This CDR3 spans 15 amino acids. The germline CDR1 and CDR2 sequences are SGDLS and YYNGEE. V shed 3 bases, J shed 0 bases, and the junction held 3 bases outside the gene matches. The CDR3 DNA follows: TGTGCCAGCAGCGCAGGGACAGCCTCTGGAAACACCATATATTTT. Translating gives CASSAGTASGNTIYF.

This clone was seen a single time. The chain is built from TRBV10-1 and TRBJ1-5; 7 positions match TRBD1. The CDR3 spans 12 residues. The germline gives CDR1 WNHNN, CDR2 SYGVQD (reference sequence). Unmatched junction bases numbered 0, after V lost 5 bases and J lost 5 bases. In nucleotides, the CDR3 is TGCGCCAGCAGTACAGGGGATCAGCCCCAGCATTTT. It specifies CASSTGDQPQHF.

The chain carries TRBV10-1 and TRBJ1-2; no reliable D call. This CDR3 has 13 residues. In germline, CDR1 is WNHNN, CDR2 SYGVQD (reference sequence). V lost 4 bases and J 4 bases, leaving 10 bases between the germline ends. The CDR3 coding sequence is TGCGCCAGCAGTGCAGCGGGCAGCTATGGCTACACCTTC. Amino acid sequence: CASSAAGSYGYTF.

The rearrangement links TRBV27 to TRBJ1-1, with 9 bases lining up with TRBD1. Germline-derived CDR1 and CDR2 are MNHEY and SMNVEV (reference sequence). With V trimmed by 5 bases and J by 6 bases, 4 bases remained unmatched. The CDR3 runs to 13 residues. This CDR3 is CASSMRTGAEAFF. CDR3 nucleotide sequence: TGTGCCAGCAGTATGCGGACAGGGGCTGAAGCTTTCTTT.

V is TRBV6-2 or TRBV6-3 and J is TRBJ1-2; a possible D gene is TRBD1 (6 bases). Germline CDR1 is MNHEY and CDR2 is SVGEGT. V was cut by 6 bases and J by 2 bases, with 19 bases left in between. The CDR3 extends over 16 amino acids. The CDR3 region has the DNA TGTGCCAGCAGCCCTTTATTGGGGGGGCGGAACTATGGCTACACCTTC. This gives the protein CASSPLLGGRNYGYTF.

The V and J genes are TRBV27 and TRBJ1-5, with TRBD1 matching 8 bases. Germline V gene data show CDR1 as MNHEY and CDR2 as SMNVEV (reference sequence). The CDR3 is 18 amino acids. V lost 2 bases, J lost 0 bases, and 9 bases stayed unmatched. CDR3 in amino acids: CASSLLSRGRGSNQPQHF. The CDR3 bases are TGTGCCAGCAGTTTACTAAGCAGGGGGCGCGGTAGCAATCAGCCCCAGCATTTT.

The chain is built from TRBV6-5 and TRBJ2-7, with 8 bases matching TRBD2. The germline gives CDR1 MNHEY, CDR2 SVGAGI. This CDR3 comprises 15 residues. Losses at the gene ends were 11 bases for V and 3 bases for J; bases not matched to a gene: 15. In DNA form, the CDR3 reads TGTGCCGGAAAGTCACGGGAGGGCCTAGGCTACGAGCAGTACTTC. Protein: CAGKSREGLGYEQYF.

The chain employs TRBV27 and TRBJ2-5; D call uncertain. The germline CDR1 and CDR2 sequences are MNHEY and SMNVEV (reference sequence). The CDR3 totals 13 residues. The V and J ends lost 3 bases and 1 base respectively, with 6 bases between them. CDR3 nucleotides: TGTGCCAGCAGTTTCAGATTCCAAGAGACCCAGTACTTC. It specifies CASSFRFQETQYF.

J is TRBJ1-5 and V is TRBV28; the match to TRBD1 covers 8 bases. The V gene's germline CDR1 is MDHEN and CDR2 SYDVKM. The trim removed 5 bases at V and 6 bases at J, leaving 6 bases unmatched. This CDR3 spans 14 amino acids. The CDR3 DNA reads TGTGCCAGCAGTCCCAGGACAGGGCCTCAGCCCCAGCATTTT. Amino acids: CASSPRTGPQPQHF.

This chain joins TRBV5-1 and TRBJ2-7, with TRBD1 matching over 10 bases. V was clipped by 6 bases and J by 4 bases; unmatched bases: 7. CDR3 length equals 14 residues. Germline V lookup: CDR1 SGHRS, CDR2 YFSETQ. The CDR3: CASTRDRGSYEQYF. In DNA, the CDR3 is TGCGCCAGCACTCGGGACAGGGGTTCGTACGAGCAGTACTTC. The full variable domain, its missing parts supplied by reference TRBV5-1 and TRBJ2-7, is KAGVTQTPRYLIKTRGQQVTLSCSPISGHRSVSWYQQTPGQGLQFLFEYFSETQRNKGNFPGRFSGRQFSNSRSEMNVSTLELGDSALYLCASTRDRGSYEQYFGPGTRLTVT.

This chain links TRBV19 with TRBJ2-1; 10 bases fit TRBD2. Trimming at V came to 3 bases and at J to 11 bases, leaving 13 bases not matched to a gene. Germline CDR1 reads LNHDA; CDR2 reads SQIVND (reference sequence). The CDR3 is 16 amino acids. CDR3 protein: CASSIVSSGSRLKQFF. The CDR3 DNA follows: TGTGCCAGTAGTATCGTGTCTAGCGGGAGTCGGTTAAAGCAGTTCTTC.

The CDR3 reads CASSRQGADYGYTF. In nucleotides, the CDR3 is TGTGCCAGCAGCCGACAGGGGGCCGACTATGGCTACACCTTC. This chain uses TRBV5-6 with TRBJ1-2; 10 nucleotides match TRBD1. The CDR3 is 14 residues long. The V segment lost 4 bases and the J segment 3 bases; nucleotides outside the gene matches: 3. The germline CDR1 and CDR2 sequences are SGHDT and YYEEEE.